This note documents a single T cell receptor beta chain sequence. The antigen is not known. The sample belongs to a study of T cell responses to AZD1222 COVID-19 vaccine. Germline assignment: CDR1 MGHRA and CDR2 YSYEKL. The CDR3 runs to 17 residues. The ends lost 1 base at V and 5 bases at J; junction bases unmatched: 10. Measured with immunoSEQ multiplex PCR; TCRdb has only the in-frame clones, and not every one. The data contain 120,000 or so clones, approximately 94% of them singletons. Overall study results and limits: None of the repertoires were sampled until the peak T cell response had passed. Spike-specific TCRs gained breadth and depth after people received two AZD1222 doses.

This receptor was taken from an adult who received the AZD1222 COVID-19 vaccine. Sequencing was performed on peripheral blood, taken 28 days after the second AZD1222 dose. V gene TRBV4-1 combines with J gene TRBJ2-3, with 9 bases matching TRBD2. The CDR3 here is CASSQAQRGDLRDTQYF. DNA of the CDR3: TGCGCCAGCAGCCAAGCACAGCGGGGGGACCTCAGAGATACGCAGTATTTT.